This T cell receptor beta chain came from a study of PD-L1 blockade in urothelial cancer. About the study: At some point between 2013 and 2014 therapy began: atezolizumab 1,200 mg intravenously every 3 weeks. From 0 to 3 prior chemotherapy regimens had been given to the patients. Median T cell yield per blood sample was about 150,000 cells.

The method was immunoSEQ multiplex PCR; TCRdb's version includes in-frame clones alone and lacks a portion of them. The sample comprises roughly 42,000 clones, roughly 77% of which are singletons, and around 2.5% rests with the top ten. Whole-study findings and limits: Greater 3-week expansion of tumor-associated blood clones was recorded for durable-benefit patients.

The J segment lost 5 bases and the V segment lost 1 base, leaving 7 bases of the junction unmatched. The CDR3 is made up of 16 amino acids. The germline gives CDR1 SGHRS, CDR2 YFSETQ. On this clone itself: The antigen is undetermined.

The rearrangement links TRBV5-1 to TRBJ2-1, with 9 bases identical to TRBD2. The specimen comprised PBMCs, sampled around atezolizumab (anti-PD-L1) treatment. The receptor's source is an older man with urothelial cancer. CDR3 amino acids: CASSLRPGTSNNEQFF. CDR3 DNA sequence: TGCGCCAGCAGCTTGAGACCCGGGACTAGCAACAATGAGCAGTTCTTC.